Following are 20 T cell receptor beta chains from one sample sequenced in a study of tumor and adjacent non-tumor tissue in lung cancer. A modified ARM-PCR protocol with three rounds of nested PCR amplified TCRbeta. TCRdb reprocessed the multiplex PCR reads with MiXCR, giving one entry per CDR3 protein. The table has approximately 76,000 distinct CDR3 sequences, around 70% seen once; the top ten hold roughly 13%. This sample's RNA came from whole unsorted tissue. Sequenced material: lung tumor tissue. The receptor set was obtained from a woman aged 70-85 years with non-small cell lung cancer.

As for this clonotype: A much larger clone is a single base away; this may be a read error. The rearrangement links TRBV11-1 to TRBJ1-5, with D possibly matching TRBD1 (5 bases). The DNA end favors TRBJ2-3, so the J call may be wrong. CDR1 and CDR2 (germline): SGHAT, FQDESV (reference sequence). The CDR3 loop spans 13 amino acids. In DNA form, the CDR3 reads TGTGCCAACAGCTTGACAGACAATCAGCCCCAGTATTTT. Its translation is CANSLTDNQPQYF.

This clonotype was seen once. Sequence at one end of the junction differs from germline and may be a read error. The CDR3 bases are TGCAGCGTTGTCAACAGGGGGACAAACACTGAAACTTTCTTT. This sequence encodes CSVVNRGTNTETFF. This chain links TRBV29-1 with TRBJ1-1; 8 bases line up with TRBD1. The CDR3 has 14 residues. Germline V CDR1 and CDR2: SQVTM, ANQGSEA.

The V and J genes are TRBV10-2 and TRBJ1-1; D is undetermined. The germline V gene encodes CDR1 WSHSY and CDR2 SAAADI. The CDR3 spans 15 residues. CDR3 loop: CTGSEWSTLNTEAFF. The CDR3 DNA sequence: TGCACCGGCAGTGAGTGGAGTACTCTGAACACTGAAGCTTTCTTT.

Notes on this clonotype: A much larger clonotype is one base distant, so this may be a read error. CDR3 coding DNA: TGTGCCACCAGTGCCCTGGGGGGATCGAGAGGGACCCAGTACTTC. It codes for CATSALGGSRGTQYF. The gene calls are TRBV24-1 and TRBJ2-5; possible D gene TRBD2, 6 bases. Per germline, CDR1 KGHDR and CDR2 SFDVKD. The CDR3 is made up of 15 amino acids. The V gene lost 5 bases and the J gene lost 7 bases, with 19 bases spanning the gap.

In regard to this clonotype: Here the CDR3 omits its conserved ending phenylalanine or tryptophan, so a read error is the likely source. The chain carries TRBV6-5 and TRBJ1-2, with 7 positions matching TRBD1. The CDR3 totals 12 residues. With V trimmed by 6 bases and J by 9 bases, 7 bases remained unmatched. Germline values: CDR1 MNHEY, CDR2 SVGAGI. The CDR3 sequence: CASRQGVFSYTS. The CDR3 DNA follows: TGTGCCAGCAGGCAGGGGGTGTTTAGCTACACCTCC.

Notes on this clonotype: A much larger clone lies a single base off, so this may be a read error. The chain couples TRBV20-1 to TRBJ2-7, with 9 bases fitting TRBD2. The CDR3 is made up of 15 amino acids. Germline CDR1 is DFQATT and CDR2 is SNEGSKA (reference sequence). V dropped 1 base and J dropped 3; count of bases not matched to a gene: 7. CDR3 protein: CSARVRLAESYEQYF. DNA of the CDR3: TGCAGTGCTAGAGTCCGACTAGCGGAGAGCTACGAGCAGTACTTC.

As to this clonotype: This may come from a read error, since a much larger clone is one base off. This rearrangement joins TRBV14 to TRBJ2-1; D gene ambiguous. Looked up from germline, CDR1 is SGHDN and CDR2 is FVKESK. This CDR3 contains 16 residues. The CDR3 nucleotides are TGTACCAGCAGCCAAGATTGGGGAAGCTCCTACAATGAGCAGTTCTTC. As protein: CTSSQDWGSSYNEQFF.

A remark on this clonotype: A much more abundant neighbour one base away suggests this may be a read error. The rearrangement joins TRBV11-2 to TRBJ2-1; D uncertain. Trimming removed 7 bases from V and 8 bases from J, with 15 bases in between. The CDR3 covers 13 residues. Germline values: CDR1 SGHAT, CDR2 FQNNGV. The CDR3 is CASNLSLADEQFF. Written as DNA, the CDR3 is TGTGCCAGCAACTTGTCGCTGGCGGATGAGCAGTTCTTC.

Concerning this clonotype itself: A much larger clone lies a single base off, so this may be a read error. This chain joins TRBV28 and TRBJ2-7; weak D call: TRBD2 (6 bases). CDR3 length: 13 amino acids. Trimming took off 6 bases at V and 8 bases at J, with 17 bases between the two ends. Looked up from germline, CDR1 is MDHEN and CDR2 is SYDVKM. CDR3 DNA: TGTGCCAGCAGAGGCGGGATAACCCACAAGCAGTACTTC. It yields the protein CASRGGITHKQYF.

A note on this clonotype: Compared with germline, one end of the junction differs, possibly owing to a read error. CDR3 amino acids: CVSSYDRGTADISPLHF. DNA of the CDR3: TGTGTCAGCAGTTACGATCGGGGGACAGCGGATATTTCACCCCTCCACTTT. The chain employs TRBV6-5 and TRBJ1-6, with 7 bases matching TRBD1. The CDR3 length is 17 residues. CDR1 is MNHEY, CDR2 SVGAGI, per germline.

The chain carries TRBV4-1 and TRBJ2-7; maybe TRBD2 (6 bases). Trimming stripped 2 bases from V and 7 bases from J, with 21 bases between. The CDR3 extends over 16 amino acids. Germline loops: CDR1 MGHRA, CDR2 YSYEKL. The CDR3 is CASSQPGEVRTKEQYF. Written as DNA, the CDR3 is TGCGCCAGCAGCCAACCCGGGGAGGTAAGGACTAAGGAGCAGTACTTC.

Regarding this clonotype: This may come from a read error, since a much larger clone is one base off. The rearrangement joins TRBV7-9 to TRBJ1-1; D remains ambiguous. In germline, CDR1 is SEHNR, CDR2 FQNEAQ (reference sequence). The CDR3 loop spans 14 amino acids. CDR3 nucleotide sequence: TGTGCCAGCAGCTCCCCCCAGTATAACACTGAAGTTTTCTTT. Translated: CASSSPQYNTEVFF.

This clonotype was seen ten or more times. The V gene is TRBV30, the J gene TRBJ1-1, with 12 nucleotides matching TRBD1. CDR1 is GTSNPN and CDR2 is SVGIG in the germline V gene (reference sequence). The CDR3 is made up of 16 amino acids. Trimming at V came to 3 bases and at J to 0 bases, leaving 5 bases not matched to a gene. The CDR3 reads CAWRVGTGGMNTEAFF. CDR3 DNA sequence: TGTGCCTGGAGAGTCGGGACAGGGGGCATGAACACTGAAGCTTTCTTT.

The V gene is TRBV6-1, the J gene TRBJ1-6; D is ambiguous. Germline V gene sequence: CDR1 MNHNS, CDR2 SASEGT. V was trimmed by 5 bases and J by 4 bases, leaving 15 bases between them. CDR3 length: 16 residues. CDR3 protein: CASSPKMGSYNSPLHF. CDR3 bases: TGTGCCAGCAGTCCAAAGATGGGGTCTTATAATTCACCCCTCCACTTT.

A word on this clonotype: The junction departs from the called germline gene at one end, perhaps through a read error. The chain joins TRBV6-1 to TRBJ2-2; D may be TRBD1 (5 bases). Per the germline V gene, CDR1 is MNHNS and CDR2 is SASEGT. The CDR3 runs to 14 residues. CDR3 DNA sequence: TGTGCCAGCAGTGATTTCCCGGACACCCGGGAGCTGTTTTTT. As protein: CASSDFPDTRELFF.

J is TRBJ1-6 and V is TRBV11-2, with a possible D match to TRBD1 (6 bases). Germline V gene lookup returns CDR1 SGHAT and CDR2 FQNNGV. Trimming removed 4 bases at V and 10 bases at J, with 14 bases between. This CDR3 contains 14 residues. CDR3 loop: CASSSRGADSPLHF. The CDR3 nucleotides read TGTGCCAGCAGCTCGAGGGGGGCTGACTCACCCCTCCACTTT.

A remark on this clonotype: A read error may be the cause here, since a much bigger clone is one base away. The chain couples TRBV20-1 to TRBJ2-7; TRBD2 is a possible D gene (7 bases). The CDR3 covers 14 residues. Germline loops: CDR1 DFQATT, CDR2 SNEGSKA (reference sequence). The CDR3 is CSARGGGGSYELYF. CDR3 nucleotides: TGCAGTGCTAGAGGGGGGGGCGGCTCCTACGAGCTGTACTTC.

With respect to this clonotype: One end of the junction is discordant with germline, which a read error may explain. V and J are TRBV19 and TRBJ2-2; weak D call: TRBD2 (5 bases). Germline lookup yields CDR1 LNHDA and CDR2 SQIVND (reference sequence). The CDR3 is 15 amino acids. For the CDR3, the DNA is TGTGCCAGTAGTCCTAGCAGGTCGAACACCGGGGAGCTGTTTTTC. Translated: CASSPSRSNTGELFF.

A single count supports this clonotype. The chain recombines TRBV6-4 with TRBJ2-4; TRBD1 matches 7 bases. Germline assignment: CDR1 MRHNA and CDR2 SNTAGT. The CDR3 length is 16 residues. Trimming took 6 bases from V and 2 from J; bases not matched to a gene: 10. In DNA form, the CDR3 reads TGTGCCAGCAGCCCTTTGGTAGGGGGCTCCAAAAACATTCAGTACTTC. Amino acids: CASSPLVGGSKNIQYF.

Of note for this clonotype: No conserved phenylalanine or tryptophan ends this CDR3, so it is likely a read error. This sequence joins TRBV6-1 and TRBJ1-6, with 7 bases that match TRBD1. The CDR3 length is 14 residues. V shed 3 bases, J shed 6 bases, and the junction held 2 bases outside the gene matches. Germline loops: CDR1 MNHNS, CDR2 SASEGT. The CDR3 bases are TGTGCCAGCAGTGATGGACAGGTTAATTCACCCCTCCACATT. Translated, it gives CASSDGQVNSPLHI.